One TCR beta chain is described in this entry. It lacks a known antigen. Base qualities are not provided; no much larger clone lies one nucleotide away. The immunoSEQ Assay, a bias-controlled multiplex PCR, was used to amplify TCRbeta CDR3 regions from genomic DNA. The published analysis was carried out like this. Within the assay, amplification of reference gene primers was used to estimate how many nucleated cells each sample contained. To quantify the absolute abundance of each unique TCRbeta CDR3 rearrangement, sequence reads were collapsed and filtered. Productive Simpson clonality was computed per sample as the square root of Simpson's diversity index over productive rearrangements. In its TCRdb copy, this immuneACCESS table keeps in-frame sequences only and misses some clones. Where compared with another copy, unresolved V genes explain less than half of these, and the others have no known cause. V, J and clone size were drawn from that table, and D and trimming were deduced from the DNA. Counted in this sample were some 200,000 clones; 70% to 90% of them appeared once. The ten largest account for 20% to 25% of the sample.

Via the germline V gene, CDR1 is SNHLY and CDR2 FYNNEI. Measured from the cysteine to the phenylalanine, the CDR3 is 14 residues long. Only CDR3 DNA is held: 42 bases, read in frame from base 1. Trimming at the junction amounts to 6 bases on V and 3 bases on J, and the germline ends lie 12 bases apart. The sample is drawn from a study of blood T cell repertoires in COVID-19 (dated by TCRdb to the early 2020s). About the full investigation: The collaborator samples originated in the United States, Italy and Spain and spanned the acute and convalescent phases of COVID-19. Where available, HLA class I and class II types were taken from metadata supplied by the sample provider and were not determined by assay-based typing. The sample metadata nearly always contained a de-identified subject ID, COVID-19 status, age in years and sex. Subjects who had been exposed to COVID-19, were actively infected with it, or had recovered from it provided the deeply sampled blood TCRbeta repertoires that made up the dataset. The repertoires were made available in a free public database intended to serve as a resource for research on the immune response to SARS-CoV-2. The prospective study material was composed of cDNA or gDNA derived from T cells, B-cell-depleted T cells, or PBMCs. Samples came from the ongoing ImmuneRACE study (first 160 participants) plus 1,254 subjects from 6 global collaborators.

Collaborating institutions collected whole blood in K2EDTA tubes following their own protocols. For TCRbeta analysis, collaborator samples were shipped as frozen whole blood, as isolated PBMCs, or as DNA extracted from either sample type. Points the paper makes about the study in general: The quantity of clinical and demographic metadata differed by source and by participant and was supplied without curation.

The sample consisted of peripheral blood. This clonotype originated in a man in his 60s with active or convalescent COVID-19. The chain is encoded by TRBV2 joined to TRBJ1-5; a tentative D call is TRBD1 (6 bases match). CDR3 reads: CASRETGINQPQHF. In nucleotides, the sequence is TGTGCCAGCAGAGAGACAGGAATCAATCAGCCCCAGCATTTT.